Each of the 32 T cell receptor beta chains below was sequenced from the same sample in a study of T cell changes during pregnancy in multiple sclerosis. Using immunoSEQ multiplex PCR, the repertoire was profiled, and TCRdb retains in-frame clones only, with some absent. Counted here are fewer than 50,000 clones, approximately 94% occurring once; the ten biggest clones make up around 0.34%. The sample here was CD4+ T cells from peripheral blood mononuclear cells, taken in the third trimester of pregnancy. The receptors were gathered from a female donor with multiple sclerosis, enrolled in a pregnancy study.

About this clone: At one boundary the junction diverges from the germline segment, which might be a read error. J is TRBJ1-5 and V is TRBV6-1, with a possible D match to TRBD1 (6 bases). CDR3 length: 15 residues. Germline V gene sequence: CDR1 MNHNS, CDR2 SASEGT. The CDR3 here is CASSEQPGANRPQHF. The DNA for the CDR3 is TGTGCCAGCAGTGAACAGCCAGGGGCTAATCGGCCCCAGCATTTT.

The chain recombines TRBV5-1 with TRBJ2-5, with 9 bases aligning to TRBD2. V lost 0 bases to trimming and J lost 5 bases; unmatched junction nucleotides: 5. The CDR3 is 15 amino acids. From germline, CDR1 is SGHRS and CDR2 YFSETQ. The CDR3 DNA sequence: TGCGCCAGCAGCTTGGACAGGAGCGGGGGGGAGACCCAGTACTTC. Amino acids: CASSLDRSGGETQYF.

This clone was recorded a few times. The chain links TRBV28 to TRBJ1-2; a weak D match, TRBD1 (5 bases). V lost 6 bases, J lost 0 bases, and 11 bases lay in between. Germline CDR1 is MDHEN and CDR2 is SYDVKM. This CDR3 comprises 14 residues. The CDR3 reads CASSTTETNYGYTF. CDR3 DNA sequence: TGTGCCAGCAGCACGACAGAGACTAACTATGGCTACACCTTC.

In its sample, this clone was seen once. This chain links TRBV5-1 with TRBJ2-1, with 7 positions matching TRBD2. V dropped 3 bases and J dropped 3; count of bases not matched to a gene: 9. This CDR3 has 16 amino acids. Germline CDR1 is SGHRS and CDR2 is YFSETQ. The CDR3 DNA sequence: TGCGCCAGCAGCTCGGCGACTAGCCGACACTACAATGAGCAGTTCTTC. Translation: CASSSATSRHYNEQFF.

This clone was recorded a few times. The rearrangement uses TRBV7-6 and TRBJ2-3; 10 bases fit TRBD1. CDR3 size: 15 residues. CDR1 and CDR2 (germline): SGHVS, FNYEAQ. The V segment lost 5 bases and the J segment 3 bases; nucleotides outside the gene matches: 5. CDR3 in DNA: TGTGCCAGCAGCCACGGACAGGGGGGGACAGATACGCAGTATTTT. It codes for CASSHGQGGTDTQYF. The full variable domain, its missing parts supplied by reference TRBV7-6 and TRBJ2-3, is GAGVSQSPRYKVTKRGQDVALRCDPISGHVSLYWYRQALGQGPEFLTYFNYEAQQDKSGLPNDRFSAERPEGSISTLTIQRTEQRDSAMYRCASSHGQGGTDTQYFGPGTRLTVL.

This chain links TRBV5-1 with TRBJ2-2, with D tentatively TRBD2 (5 bases). This CDR3 spans 14 amino acids. V shed 7 bases and J shed 2 bases, with 12 bases lying between them. Germline values: CDR1 SGHRS, CDR2 YFSETQ. For the CDR3, the DNA is TGCGCCAGCTCGGAGGACTCTAACACCGGGGAGCTGTTTTTT. Protein product: CASSEDSNTGELFF.

As regards this clone: Mismatch with germline at one junction end may stem from a read error. The V call is TRBV28, the J call TRBJ1-2; D call uncertain. The V gene's germline CDR1 is MDHEN and CDR2 SYDVKM. The CDR3 totals 11 residues. In nucleotides, the CDR3 is TGTGCCAGCGCAGGCTCCTATGGCTACATCTTC. Encoded protein: CASAGSYGYIF.

The chain carries TRBV7-2 and TRBJ1-1, with D possibly TRBD1 on 5 matching bases. From germline, CDR1 is SGHTA and CDR2 FQGNSA. The CDR3 is 14 residues long. V lost 5 bases, J lost 1 base, and 11 bases lay in between. The CDR3: CASSTGRQNTEAFF. In DNA, the CDR3 is TGTGCCAGCAGCACAGGACGGCAGAACACTGAAGCTTTCTTT.

This chain joins TRBV10-3 and TRBJ1-2; D remains ambiguous. Trimming took 0 bases from V and 5 from J, leaving 19 bases between them. This CDR3 is built from 17 residues. From germline, CDR1 is ENHRY and CDR2 SYGVKD. The CDR3 loop reads CAISESEGYTEDYGYTF. CDR3 nucleotide sequence: TGTGCCATCAGTGAGTCTGAAGGGTACACGGAGGATTATGGCTACACCTTC.

The chain links TRBV11-3 to TRBJ2-1; TRBD1 matches at 7 bases. V lost 1 base to trimming and J lost 1 base; unmatched junction nucleotides: 4. There are 16 residues in the CDR3. Germline V gene data show CDR1 as SGHNT and CDR2 as YENEEA. The CDR3 coding sequence is TGTGCCAGCAGCTTAGTACGCAGGGGGTCCTACAATGAGCAGTTCTTC. Translated, it gives CASSLVRRGSYNEQFF.

The V call is TRBV18, the J call TRBJ1-1; 9 nucleotides match TRBD1. The CDR3 runs 16 residues. In germline, CDR1 is KGHSH, CDR2 LQKENI. V lost 3 bases and J lost 3; bases outside the gene matches: 8. The CDR3 sequence: CASSPSFGTGYTEAFF. As DNA, the CDR3 is TGTGCCAGCTCACCCTCGTTCGGGACAGGGTACACTGAAGCTTTCTTT.

This chain connects TRBV7-8 to TRBJ2-1, with 9 bases identical to TRBD1. Germline CDR1 reads SGHVS; CDR2 reads FQNEAQ. This CDR3 has 16 amino acids. The V segment lost 1 base and the J segment 9 bases; nucleotides outside the gene matches: 10. The CDR3 reads CASSLDSGQGPSEQFF. The CDR3 DNA follows: TGTGCCAGCAGCTTAGACTCGGGACAGGGACCAAGTGAGCAGTTCTTC.

The J gene is TRBJ2-7, the V gene TRBV29-1; tentative D call: TRBD2 (5 bases). This CDR3 is built from 13 residues. V dropped 4 bases and J dropped 2 bases, with 12 bases sitting between them. CDR1 is SQVTM, CDR2 ANQGSEA, per germline. In DNA form, the CDR3 reads TGCAGCGTTGTGCTAAGAGGGCCCTACGAGCAGTACTTC. It encodes CSVVLRGPYEQYF.

V is TRBV11-3 and J is TRBJ2-7; a possible D gene is TRBD2 (5 bases). V gave up 5 bases and J gave up 5 bases, with 13 bases separating them. The germline V gene encodes CDR1 SGHNT and CDR2 YENEEA. CDR3 length: 13 residues. DNA for the CDR3: TGTGCCAGCAGCGCGCCGGGGAGAGACGAGCAGTACTTC. The encoded protein is CASSAPGRDEQYF.

This clone was seen more than once but under ten times. The chain joins TRBV27 to TRBJ1-6; TRBD1 is a possible D gene (5 bases). With 6 bases removed from V and 4 bases from J, the gap between germline ends came to 13 bases. CDR3 length: 15 amino acids. Germline V lookup: CDR1 MNHEY, CDR2 SMNVEV (reference sequence). CDR3 DNA: TGTGCCAGCAGGCTTCGCGGGACTTATAATTCACCCCTCCACTTT. Its protein is CASRLRGTYNSPLHF.

The gene calls are TRBV5-1 and TRBJ2-2, with 15 bases identical to TRBD2. This CDR3 has 18 amino acids. V lost 2 bases, J lost 5 bases, and 7 bases stayed unmatched. Germline V CDR1 and CDR2: SGHRS, YFSETQ. The CDR3 DNA sequence: TGCGCCAGCAGCTTTGGACTAGCGGGAGGGCCAGGGACCGGGGAGCTGTTTTTT. This codes for CASSFGLAGGPGTGELFF.

This chain links TRBV11-2 with TRBJ2-3, with D uncertain. The CDR3 loop spans 14 amino acids. V was shortened by 1 base and J by 0 bases, with 5 bases between the two germline ends. CDR1 is SGHAT and CDR2 is FQNNGV in the germline V gene. DNA for the CDR3: TGTGCCAGCAGCTTAGCTCTTAGCACAGATACGCAGTATTTT. Protein: CASSLALSTDTQYF.

This chain connects TRBV11-3 to TRBJ2-5; TRBD2 matches 7 bases. The CDR3 runs to 15 residues. Losses at the gene ends were 5 bases for V and 4 bases for J; bases not matched to a gene: 10. The germline CDR1 and CDR2 sequences are SGHNT and YENEEA. The CDR3 DNA is TGTGCCAGCAGCGTCGAGAGCGGGATTGGAGAGACCCAGTACTTC. Protein: CASSVESGIGETQYF.

V and J are TRBV18 and TRBJ2-3; D may be TRBD2 (6 bases). The ends were cut back, 2 bases at V and 6 bases at J, with 15 bases in the middle. Germline CDR1 reads KGHSH; CDR2 reads LQKENI. The CDR3 is made up of 15 amino acids. The CDR3 sequence: CASSPSLAGLDTQYF. CDR3 bases: TGTGCCAGCTCACCAAGTTTGGCGGGGTTGGATACGCAGTATTTT. The whole variable domain, remainder taken from reference TRBV18 and TRBJ2-3, is NAGVMQNPRHLVRRRGQEARLRCSPMKGHSHVYWYRQLPEEGLKFMVYLQKENIIDESGMPKERFSAEFPKEGPSILRIQQVVRGDSAAYFCASSPSLAGLDTQYFGPGTRLTVL.

V gene TRBV11-2 combines with J gene TRBJ2-1; 11 nucleotides line up with TRBD2. The ends lost 5 bases at V and 4 bases at J; junction bases unmatched: 10. CDR1 and CDR2 from the germline V gene are SGHAT and FQNNGV. CDR3 length: 17 residues. CDR3 DNA: TGTGCCAGCAGCCGCGTTAGACTAGCGGGGACTTACAATGAGCAGTTCTTC. It yields the protein CASSRVRLAGTYNEQFF.

The count of this clone is one. The V and J genes are TRBV30 and TRBJ1-5; the D gene is possibly TRBD1 (5 bases). Germline values: CDR1 GTSNPN, CDR2 SVGIG (reference sequence). This CDR3 region has 13 residues. V was pared by 5 bases and J by 7 bases, with 15 bases between. CDR3 residues: CAWGRALRQPQHF. CDR3 nucleotide sequence: TGTGCCTGGGGCAGGGCCTTGAGACAGCCCCAGCATTTT.

The chain links TRBV4-2 to TRBJ2-2; 14 bases are shared with TRBD2. The CDR3 sequence is 18 residues long. Germline CDR1 and CDR2: LGHNA and YNFKEQ. J was trimmed by 8 bases and V by 0 bases; bases with no gene match: 8. For the CDR3, the DNA is TGTGCCAGCAGCCAAGAGACCGGGACTAGCGGGAGATGGGGGGAGCTGTTTTTT. As protein: CASSQETGTSGRWGELFF.

The V call is TRBV19, the J call TRBJ2-1; D possibly corresponds to TRBD1 (7 bases). CDR1 is LNHDA, CDR2 SQIVND, per germline (reference sequence). The CDR3 length is 17 residues. V lost 6 bases and J lost 4, with 22 bases in between. CDR3 loop: CASSKSRGTEVYNEQFF. The CDR3 DNA is TGTGCCAGTAGCAAATCCCGCGGGACAGAAGTTTACAATGAGCAGTTCTTC.

V gene TRBV6-1 combines with J gene TRBJ2-7; 10 nucleotides line up with TRBD2. Losses at the gene ends were 2 bases for V and 2 bases for J; bases not matched to a gene: 3. The germline CDR1 and CDR2 sequences are MNHNS and SASEGT. This CDR3 region has 15 residues. The CDR3 coding sequence is TGTGCCAGCAGTGAAATAGCGGGAGGAACCTACGAGCAGTACTTC. It specifies CASSEIAGGTYEQYF.

J is TRBJ1-1 and V is TRBV7-9; D unclear. Germline V gene data show CDR1 as SEHNR and CDR2 as FQNEAQ (reference sequence). CDR3 length: 18 residues. V was clipped by 7 bases and J by 0 bases, with 24 bases between them. The CDR3 sequence: CASTSPVRVGQVNTEAFF. CDR3 nucleotide sequence: TGTGCCAGCACCTCCCCCGTGAGGGTCGGTCAGGTGAACACTGAAGCTTTCTTT. The entire variable domain, with the rest obtained from reference TRBV7-9 and TRBJ1-1, is as follows: DTGVSQNPRHKITKRGQNVTFRCDPISEHNRLYWYRQTLGQGPEFLTYFQNEAQLEKSRLLSDRFSAERPKGSFSTLEIQRTEQGDSAMYLCASTSPVRVGQVNTEAFFGQGTRLTVV.

The chain joins TRBV5-1 to TRBJ2-5; a weak D match, TRBD1 (5 bases). CDR1 and CDR2 from the germline V gene are SGHRS and YFSETQ. CDR3 length: 14 amino acids. V was trimmed by 1 base and J by 5 bases, leaving 12 bases between them. The CDR3 DNA sequence: TGCGCCAGCAGCTTGAAGGGGCCCGGGGAGACCCAGTACTTC. Protein product: CASSLKGPGETQYF.

The gene calls are TRBV6-6 and TRBJ2-2; perhaps TRBD2 as D (6 bases). Trimming shortened V by 6 bases and J by 1 base, and 12 bases separated the two germline ends. Germline assignment: CDR1 MNHNY and CDR2 SVGAGI (reference sequence). The CDR3 covers 15 residues. The CDR3 sequence: CASRRDGLNTGELFF. The CDR3 DNA sequence: TGTGCCAGCAGGCGGGACGGATTGAACACCGGGGAGCTGTTTTTT.

The chain is built from TRBV11-1 and TRBJ1-1; 9 nucleotides agree with TRBD1. The CDR3 contains 14 residues. V was clipped by 5 bases and J by 5 bases; unmatched bases: 6. Germline assignment: CDR1 SGHAT and CDR2 FQDESV (reference sequence). The CDR3 spells CASSLQGARTEAFF. CDR3 coding DNA: TGTGCCAGCAGCCTACAGGGGGCGAGGACTGAAGCTTTCTTT. Full variable domain (remainder filled in from reference TRBV11-1 and TRBJ1-1): EAEVAQSPRYKITEKSQAVAFWCDPISGHATLYWYRQILGQGPELLVQFQDESVVDDSQLPKDRFSAERLKGVDSTLKIQPAELGDSAMYLCASSLQGARTEAFFGQGTRLTVV.

This chain uses TRBV7-8 with TRBJ1-5; D is possibly TRBD1 (6 bases). Germline CDR1 SGHVS, CDR2 FQNEAQ. The CDR3 sequence is 15 residues long. V dropped 3 bases and J dropped 7 bases, with 16 bases sitting between them. DNA for the CDR3: TGTGCCAGCAGCTTGCAATTGGGCAGGGGCCAGCCCCAGCATTTT. Translation: CASSLQLGRGQPQHF.

The chain is built from TRBV11-3 and TRBJ2-1; 10 nucleotides line up with TRBD2. Germline CDR1 reads SGHNT; CDR2 reads YENEEA. The CDR3 is made up of 17 amino acids. V shed 5 bases and J 5 bases; nucleotides not matched to a gene: 12. The chain's CDR3 is CASSLRGGLADNNEQFF. The DNA for the CDR3 is TGTGCCAGCAGCCTTAGGGGCGGACTAGCGGATAACAATGAGCAGTTCTTC.

This clone was seen a single time. J is TRBJ1-3 and V is TRBV28; D perhaps matches TRBD1 (6 bases). Trimming shortened V by 6 bases and J by 4 bases, and 13 bases separated the two germline ends. Germline V gives CDR1 MDHEN, CDR2 SYDVKM. This CDR3 region has 14 residues. CDR3 coding DNA: TGTGCCAGCAGGAGGACAGTGTCGGGAAACACCATATATTTT. Its translation: CASRRTVSGNTIYF.

The chain carries TRBV9 and TRBJ2-1, with 8 bases identical to TRBD1. Germline V gene lookup returns CDR1 SGDLS and CDR2 YYNGEE. This CDR3 region has 15 residues. V gave up 0 bases and J gave up 3 bases; unmatched junction bases: 2. The CDR3 DNA is TGTGCCAGCAGCGTAGTCGGGACAGGCTACAATGAGCAGTTCTTC. It encodes CASSVVGTGYNEQFF.